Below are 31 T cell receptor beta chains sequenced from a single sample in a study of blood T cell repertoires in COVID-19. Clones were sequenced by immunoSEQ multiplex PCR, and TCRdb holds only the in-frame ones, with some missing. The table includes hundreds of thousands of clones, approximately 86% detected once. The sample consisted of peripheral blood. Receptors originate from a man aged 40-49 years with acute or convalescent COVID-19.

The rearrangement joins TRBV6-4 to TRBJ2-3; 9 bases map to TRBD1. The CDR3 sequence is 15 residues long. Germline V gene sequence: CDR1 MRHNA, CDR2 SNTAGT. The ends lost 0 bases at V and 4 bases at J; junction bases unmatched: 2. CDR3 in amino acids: CASSDSQGAPDTQYF. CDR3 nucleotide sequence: TGTGCCAGCAGTGACTCACAGGGGGCACCAGATACGCAGTATTTT.

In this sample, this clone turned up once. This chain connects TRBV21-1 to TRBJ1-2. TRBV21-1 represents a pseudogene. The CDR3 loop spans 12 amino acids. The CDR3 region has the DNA TGTGCCAGCAGGCAGGAGGTGGATGGCTACACCTTC. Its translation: CASRQEVDGYTF.

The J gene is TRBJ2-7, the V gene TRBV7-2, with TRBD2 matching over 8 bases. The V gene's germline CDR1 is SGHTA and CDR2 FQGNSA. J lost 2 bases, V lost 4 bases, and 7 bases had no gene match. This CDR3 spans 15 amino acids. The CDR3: CASSSGAGGAYEQYF. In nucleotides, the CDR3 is TGTGCCAGCAGCTCAGGGGCGGGAGGCGCCTACGAGCAGTACTTC.

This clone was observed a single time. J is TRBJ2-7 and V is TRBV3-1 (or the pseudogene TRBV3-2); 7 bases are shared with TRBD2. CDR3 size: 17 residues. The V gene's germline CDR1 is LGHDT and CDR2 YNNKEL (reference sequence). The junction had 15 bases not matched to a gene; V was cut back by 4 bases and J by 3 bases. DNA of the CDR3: TGTGCCAGCAGCCCCCGGGACGTGGGGGGGACTCTCTACGAGCAGTACTTC. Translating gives CASSPRDVGGTLYEQYF.

CDR3 DNA sequence: TGCAGTGCTATCTCAGGGGAAGGCTACACCTTC. It translates to CSAISGEGYTF. The gene calls are TRBV20-1 and TRBJ1-2; weak D call: TRBD1 (6 bases). The length of the CDR3 is 11 residues. V was pared by 4 bases and J by 8 bases, with 11 bases between. Germline V lookup: CDR1 DFQATT, CDR2 SNEGSKA (reference sequence).

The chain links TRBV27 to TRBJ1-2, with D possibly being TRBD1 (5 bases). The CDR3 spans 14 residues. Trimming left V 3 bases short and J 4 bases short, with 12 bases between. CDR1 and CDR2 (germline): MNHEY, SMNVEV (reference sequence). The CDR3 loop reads CASSFGHHGYGYTF. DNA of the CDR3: TGTGCCAGCAGTTTCGGACACCATGGCTATGGCTACACCTTC.

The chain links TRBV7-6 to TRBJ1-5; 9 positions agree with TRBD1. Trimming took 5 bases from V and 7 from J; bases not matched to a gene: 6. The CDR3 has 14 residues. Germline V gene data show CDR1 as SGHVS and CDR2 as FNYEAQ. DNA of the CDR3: TGTGCCAGCAGCCCAGGACAGGGGAACCAGCCCCAGCATTTT. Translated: CASSPGQGNQPQHF.

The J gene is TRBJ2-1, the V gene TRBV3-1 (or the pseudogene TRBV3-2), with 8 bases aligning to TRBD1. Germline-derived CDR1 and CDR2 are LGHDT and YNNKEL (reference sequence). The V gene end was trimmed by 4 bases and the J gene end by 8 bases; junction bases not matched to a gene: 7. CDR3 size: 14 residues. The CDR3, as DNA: TGTGCCAGCAGCCGACGATCAGGGGGCGATGAGCAGTTCTTC. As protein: CASSRRSGGDEQFF.

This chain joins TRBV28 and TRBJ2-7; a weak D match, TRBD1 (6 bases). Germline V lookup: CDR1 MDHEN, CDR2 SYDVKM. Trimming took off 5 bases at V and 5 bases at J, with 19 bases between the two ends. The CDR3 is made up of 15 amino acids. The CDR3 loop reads CASSPRQTGLDEQYF. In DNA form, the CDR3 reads TGTGCCAGCAGTCCCAGACAGACAGGCTTGGACGAGCAGTACTTC.

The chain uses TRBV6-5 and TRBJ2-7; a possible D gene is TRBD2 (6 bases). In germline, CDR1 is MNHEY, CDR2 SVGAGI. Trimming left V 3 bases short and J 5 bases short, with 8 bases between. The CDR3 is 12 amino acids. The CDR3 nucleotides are TGTGCCAGCAGTTATCCGGGAGACGAGCAGTACTTC. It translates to CASSYPGDEQYF.

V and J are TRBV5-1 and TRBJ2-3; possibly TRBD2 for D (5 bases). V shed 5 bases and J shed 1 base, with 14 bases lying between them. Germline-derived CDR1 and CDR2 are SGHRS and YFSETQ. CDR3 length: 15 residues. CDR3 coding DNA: TGCGCCAGCAGGTCCCGGGAACCGGGCACAGATACGCAGTATTTT. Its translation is CASRSREPGTDTQYF.

CDR3 in DNA: TGTGCCAGCAGAACACCGGCAGGGGCGGGCACTGAAGCTTTCTTT. Translation gives CASRTPAGAGTEAFF. The J gene is TRBJ1-1, the V gene TRBV5-6; TRBD1 is a possible D gene (6 bases). The CDR3 has 15 residues. Trimming took 5 bases from V and 4 from J, leaving 18 bases between them. Germline lookup yields CDR1 SGHDT and CDR2 YYEEEE.

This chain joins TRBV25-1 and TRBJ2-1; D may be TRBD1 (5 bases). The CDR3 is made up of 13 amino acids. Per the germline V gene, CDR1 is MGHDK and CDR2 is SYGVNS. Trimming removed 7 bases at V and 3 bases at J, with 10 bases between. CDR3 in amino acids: CASTPDIYNEQFF. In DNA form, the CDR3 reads TGTGCCAGCACCCCGGACATCTACAATGAGCAGTTCTTC. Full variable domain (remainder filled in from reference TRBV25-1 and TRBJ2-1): EADIYQTPRYLVIGTGKKITLECSQTMGHDKMYWYQQDPGMELHLIHYSYGVNSTEKGDLSSESTVSRIRTEHFPLTLESARPSHTSQYLCASTPDIYNEQFFGPGTRLTVL.

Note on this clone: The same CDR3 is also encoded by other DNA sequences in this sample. As DNA, the CDR3 is TGTGCCAGCAGCTCGGACAGGGGAGAGACCCAGTACTTC. Translated, it gives CASSSDRGETQYF. The chain has TRBV11-2 and TRBJ2-5; TRBD1 agrees at 9 bases. The germline V gene encodes CDR1 SGHAT and CDR2 FQNNGV. V lost 4 bases and J lost 4; bases outside the gene matches: 1. The CDR3 length is 13 residues.

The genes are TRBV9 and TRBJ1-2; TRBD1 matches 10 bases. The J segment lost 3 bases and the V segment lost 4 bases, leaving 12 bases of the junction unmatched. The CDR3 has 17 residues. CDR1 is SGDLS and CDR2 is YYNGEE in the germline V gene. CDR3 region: CASSPIADRGRDYGYTF. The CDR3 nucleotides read TGTGCCAGCAGCCCCATAGCCGACAGGGGGCGCGACTATGGCTACACCTTC.

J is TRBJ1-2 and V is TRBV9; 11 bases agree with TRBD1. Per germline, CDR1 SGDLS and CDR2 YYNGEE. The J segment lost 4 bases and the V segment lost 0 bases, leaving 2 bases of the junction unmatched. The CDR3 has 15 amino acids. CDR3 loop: CASSVAGTGGYGYTF. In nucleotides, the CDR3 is TGTGCCAGCAGCGTAGCCGGGACAGGGGGCTATGGCTACACCTTC.

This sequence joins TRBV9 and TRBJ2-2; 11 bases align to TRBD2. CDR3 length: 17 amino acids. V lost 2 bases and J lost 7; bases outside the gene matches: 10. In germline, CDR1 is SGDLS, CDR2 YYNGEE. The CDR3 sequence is CASSVQLAGVFGGELFF. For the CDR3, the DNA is TGTGCCAGCAGCGTCCAACTAGCGGGAGTTTTCGGCGGGGAGCTGTTTTTT.

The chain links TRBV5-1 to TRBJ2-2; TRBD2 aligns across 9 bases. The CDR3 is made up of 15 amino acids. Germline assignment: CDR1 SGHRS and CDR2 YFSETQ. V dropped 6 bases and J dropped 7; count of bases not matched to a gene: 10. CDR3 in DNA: TGCGCCAGCACCCGGGGTAGCGGGGGTCACGGGGAGCTGTTTTTT. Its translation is CASTRGSGGHGELFF.

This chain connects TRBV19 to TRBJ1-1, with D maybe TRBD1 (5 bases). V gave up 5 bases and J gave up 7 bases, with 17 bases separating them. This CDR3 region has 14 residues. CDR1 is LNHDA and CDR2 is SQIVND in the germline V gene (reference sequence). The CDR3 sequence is CASSDVGGTGEAFF. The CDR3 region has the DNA TGTGCCAGTAGTGACGTCGGAGGGACGGGTGAAGCTTTCTTT.

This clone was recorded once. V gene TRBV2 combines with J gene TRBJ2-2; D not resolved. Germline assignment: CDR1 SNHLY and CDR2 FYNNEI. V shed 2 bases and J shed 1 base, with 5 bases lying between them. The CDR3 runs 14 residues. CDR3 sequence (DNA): TGTGCCAGCAGTGAAACAAGGAACACCGGGGAGCTGTTTTTT. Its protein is CASSETRNTGELFF.

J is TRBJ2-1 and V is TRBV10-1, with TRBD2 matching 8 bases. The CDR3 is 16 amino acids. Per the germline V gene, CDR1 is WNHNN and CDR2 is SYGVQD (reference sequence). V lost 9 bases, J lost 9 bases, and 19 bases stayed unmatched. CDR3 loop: CARNYLRGGNQGEQFF. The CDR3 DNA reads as TGCGCCAGAAACTATCTACGGGGGGGGAACCAAGGTGAGCAGTTCTTC.

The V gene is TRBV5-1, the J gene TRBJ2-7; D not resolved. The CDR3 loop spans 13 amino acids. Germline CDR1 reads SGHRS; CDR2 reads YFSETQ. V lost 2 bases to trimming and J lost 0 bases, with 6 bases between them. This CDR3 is CASSFSVSYEQYF. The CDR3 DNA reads TGCGCCAGCAGCTTTTCGGTCTCCTACGAGCAGTACTTC. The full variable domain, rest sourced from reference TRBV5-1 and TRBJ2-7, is KAGVTQTPRYLIKTRGQQVTLSCSPISGHRSVSWYQQTPGQGLQFLFEYFSETQRNKGNFPGRFSGRQFSNSRSEMNVSTLELGDSALYLCASSFSVSYEQYFGPGTRLTVT.

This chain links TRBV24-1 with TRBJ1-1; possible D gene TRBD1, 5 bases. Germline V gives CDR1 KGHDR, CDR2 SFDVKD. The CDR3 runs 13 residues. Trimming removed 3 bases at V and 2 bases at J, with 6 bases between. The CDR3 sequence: CATSDTGNTEAFF. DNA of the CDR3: TGTGCCACCAGTGATACAGGCAACACTGAAGCTTTCTTT.

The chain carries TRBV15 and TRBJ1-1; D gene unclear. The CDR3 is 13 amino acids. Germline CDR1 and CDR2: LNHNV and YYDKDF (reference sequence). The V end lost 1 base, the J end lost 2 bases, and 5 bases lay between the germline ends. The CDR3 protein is CATSRAGNTEAFF. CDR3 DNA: TGTGCCACCAGCAGAGCAGGCAACACTGAAGCTTTCTTT.

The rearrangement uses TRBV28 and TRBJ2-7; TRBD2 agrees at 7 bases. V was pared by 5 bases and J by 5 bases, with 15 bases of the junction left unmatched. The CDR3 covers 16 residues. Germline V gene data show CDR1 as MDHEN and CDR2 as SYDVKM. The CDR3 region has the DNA TGTGCCAGCAGTACCTCGGTCACGGGGGGTCTTGACGAGCAGTACTTC. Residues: CASSTSVTGGLDEQYF.

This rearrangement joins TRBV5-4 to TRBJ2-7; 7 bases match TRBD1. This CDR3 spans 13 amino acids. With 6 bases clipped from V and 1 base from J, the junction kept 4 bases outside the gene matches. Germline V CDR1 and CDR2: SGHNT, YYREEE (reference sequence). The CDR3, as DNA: TGTGCCAGCACCCGGGACAGATCCTACGAGCAGTACTTC. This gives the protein CASTRDRSYEQYF.

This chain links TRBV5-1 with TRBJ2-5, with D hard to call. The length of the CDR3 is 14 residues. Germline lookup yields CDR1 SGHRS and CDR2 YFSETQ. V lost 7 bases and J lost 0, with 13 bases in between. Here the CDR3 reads CASQVANNQETQYF. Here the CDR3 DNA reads TGCGCCAGCCAAGTCGCGAATAACCAAGAGACCCAGTACTTC.

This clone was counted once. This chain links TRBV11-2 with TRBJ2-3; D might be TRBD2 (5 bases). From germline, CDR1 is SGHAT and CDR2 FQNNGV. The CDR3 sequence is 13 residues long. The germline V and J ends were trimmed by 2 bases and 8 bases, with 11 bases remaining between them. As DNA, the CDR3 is TGTGCCAGCAGCTTATACATTGAGGGTACGCAGTATTTT. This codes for CASSLYIEGTQYF.

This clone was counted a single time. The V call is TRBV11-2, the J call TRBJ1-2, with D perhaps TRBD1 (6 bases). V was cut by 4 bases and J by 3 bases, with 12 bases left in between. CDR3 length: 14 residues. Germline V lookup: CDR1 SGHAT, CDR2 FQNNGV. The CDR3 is CASSSPQGDYGYTF. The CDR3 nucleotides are TGTGCCAGCAGCTCCCCACAGGGAGACTATGGCTACACCTTC.

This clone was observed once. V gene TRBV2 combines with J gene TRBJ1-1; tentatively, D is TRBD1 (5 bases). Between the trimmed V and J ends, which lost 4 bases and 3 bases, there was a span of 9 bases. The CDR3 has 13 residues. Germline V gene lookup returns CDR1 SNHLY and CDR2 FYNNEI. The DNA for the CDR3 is TGTGCCAGCAGTGTGGGAGGGGACACTGAAGCTTTCTTT. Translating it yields CASSVGGDTEAFF. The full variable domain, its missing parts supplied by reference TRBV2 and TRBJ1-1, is EPEVTQTPSHQVTQMGQEVILRCVPISNHLYFYWYRQILGQKVEFLVSFYNNEISEKSEIFDDQFSVERPDGSNFTLKIRSTKLEDSAMYFCASSVGGDTEAFFGQGTRLTVV.

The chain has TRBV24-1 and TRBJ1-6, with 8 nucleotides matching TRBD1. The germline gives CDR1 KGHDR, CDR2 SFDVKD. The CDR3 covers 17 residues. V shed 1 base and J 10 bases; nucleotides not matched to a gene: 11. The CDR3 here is CATSDFAPDRVHSPLHF. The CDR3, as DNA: TGTGCCACCAGTGATTTTGCCCCGGACAGGGTGCACTCACCCCTCCACTTT.